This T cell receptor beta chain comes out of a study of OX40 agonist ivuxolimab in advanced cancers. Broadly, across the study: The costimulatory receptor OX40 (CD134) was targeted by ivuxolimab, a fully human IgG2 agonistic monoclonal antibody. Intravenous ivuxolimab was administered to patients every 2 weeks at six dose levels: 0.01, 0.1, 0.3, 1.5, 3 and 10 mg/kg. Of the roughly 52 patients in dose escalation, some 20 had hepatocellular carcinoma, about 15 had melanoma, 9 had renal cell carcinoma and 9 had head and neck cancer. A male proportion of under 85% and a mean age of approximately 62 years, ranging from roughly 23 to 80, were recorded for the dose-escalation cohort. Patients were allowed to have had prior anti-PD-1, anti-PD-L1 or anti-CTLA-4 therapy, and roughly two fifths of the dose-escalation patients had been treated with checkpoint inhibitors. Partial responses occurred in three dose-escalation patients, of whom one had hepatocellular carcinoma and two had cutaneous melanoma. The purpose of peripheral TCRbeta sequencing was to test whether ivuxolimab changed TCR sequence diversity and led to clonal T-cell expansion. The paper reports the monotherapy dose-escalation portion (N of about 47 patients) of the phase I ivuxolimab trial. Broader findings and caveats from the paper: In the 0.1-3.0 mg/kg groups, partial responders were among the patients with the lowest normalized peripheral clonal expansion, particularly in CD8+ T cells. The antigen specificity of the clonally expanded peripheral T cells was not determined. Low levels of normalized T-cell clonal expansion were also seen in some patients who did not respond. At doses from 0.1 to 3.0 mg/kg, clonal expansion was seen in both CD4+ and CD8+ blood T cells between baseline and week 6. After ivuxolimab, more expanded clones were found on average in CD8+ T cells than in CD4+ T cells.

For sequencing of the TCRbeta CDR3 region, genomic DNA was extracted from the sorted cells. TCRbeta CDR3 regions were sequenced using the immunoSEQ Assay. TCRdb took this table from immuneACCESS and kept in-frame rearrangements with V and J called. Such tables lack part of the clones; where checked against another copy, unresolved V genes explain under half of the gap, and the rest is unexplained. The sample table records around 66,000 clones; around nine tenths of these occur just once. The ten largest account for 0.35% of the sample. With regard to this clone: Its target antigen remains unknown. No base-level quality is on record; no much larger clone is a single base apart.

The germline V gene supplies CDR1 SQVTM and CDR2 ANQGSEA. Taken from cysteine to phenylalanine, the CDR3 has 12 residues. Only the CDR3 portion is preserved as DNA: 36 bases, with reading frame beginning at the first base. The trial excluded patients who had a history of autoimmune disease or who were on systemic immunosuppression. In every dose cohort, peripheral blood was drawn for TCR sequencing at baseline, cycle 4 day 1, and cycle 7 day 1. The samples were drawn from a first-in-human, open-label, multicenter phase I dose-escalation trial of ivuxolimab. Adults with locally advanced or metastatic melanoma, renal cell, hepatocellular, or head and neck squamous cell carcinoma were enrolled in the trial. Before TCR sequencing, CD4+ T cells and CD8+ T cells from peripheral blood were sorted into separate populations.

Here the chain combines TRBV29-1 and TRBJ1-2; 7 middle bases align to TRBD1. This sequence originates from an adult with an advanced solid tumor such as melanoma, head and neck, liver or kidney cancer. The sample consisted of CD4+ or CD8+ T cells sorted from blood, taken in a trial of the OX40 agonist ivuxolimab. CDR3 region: CLGGEGAVGYTF. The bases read TGCCTAGGCGGGGAGGGGGCGGTTGGCTACACCTTC.